Presented here are 30 T cell receptor beta chains from one specimen sequenced in a study of early T cells in non-severe SARS-CoV-2 infection. TCRdb re-called the 5' RACE reads with MiXCR, one entry per CDR3 protein. The sample has tens of thousands of distinct CDR3 sequences; over 7% are singletons. The sequenced sample consisted of whole blood. Source of these receptors: an adult who was a healthcare worker with PCR-confirmed SARS-CoV-2 infection or an uninfected control (not recorded which).

This clonotype has ten or more counts. The chain carries TRBV19 and TRBJ2-5; tentatively, D is TRBD2 (5 bases). In germline, CDR1 is LNHDA, CDR2 SQIVND (reference sequence). CDR3 length: 15 amino acids. The V end lost 9 bases, the J end lost 2 bases, and 19 bases lay between the germline ends. CDR3 DNA: TGTGCCAGCACATTGACGGCTAGCTCTCAAGAGACCCAGTACTTC. Its protein product is CASTLTASSQETQYF.

Only a few counts were recorded for this clonotype. The genes are TRBV7-9 and TRBJ2-1; TRBD1 aligns across 7 bases. V shed 3 bases and J 2 bases; nucleotides not matched to a gene: 4. CDR3 size: 15 residues. Germline V gene lookup returns CDR1 SEHNR and CDR2 FQNEAQ (reference sequence). This chain's CDR3 is CASSFSRGTYNEQFF. CDR3 nucleotides: TGTGCCAGCAGCTTTAGCAGGGGGACCTACAATGAGCAGTTCTTC.

This chain uses TRBV5-4 with TRBJ1-2; unclear D gene. Germline CDR1 and CDR2: SGHNT and YYREEE (reference sequence). There are 14 residues in the CDR3. V was pared by 5 bases and J by 5 bases, with 16 bases between. The CDR3 spells CASSSLETGYGYTF. CDR3 DNA: TGTGCCAGCAGTTCGCTCGAAACGGGGTATGGCTACACCTTC.

This clonotype was counted only a few times. The CDR3 coding sequence is TGTGCCAGCAGGCCTAATACAGGACAGAGCAGCTCCTACAATGAGCAGTTCTTC. Its translation: CASRPNTGQSSSYNEQFF. V and J are TRBV12-3 or TRBV12-4 and TRBJ2-1, with D perhaps matching TRBD1 (6 bases). The germline V and J ends were trimmed by 6 bases and 0 bases, with 21 bases remaining between them. The CDR3 is 18 residues long.

This clonotype was recorded at least ten times. The rearrangement links TRBV7-9 to TRBJ1-1; no clear D gene. Germline CDR1 SEHNR, CDR2 FQNEAQ (reference sequence). This CDR3 spans 14 amino acids. The ends were cut back, 5 bases at V and 11 bases at J, with 21 bases in the middle. The CDR3 nucleotides are TGTGCCAGCAGCAGCGGGGAGACCACGTTTGGGGCTTTCTTT. It translates to CASSSGETTFGAFF.

This clonotype was observed a few times. The rearrangement joins TRBV5-1 to TRBJ2-7; D uncertain. The germline gives CDR1 SGHRS, CDR2 YFSETQ. The CDR3 totals 11 residues. Deletions cut 5 bases from V and 3 bases from J, with 6 bases between. The CDR3 nucleotides are TGCGCCAGCAGAGCAGACTACGAGCAGTACTTC. This codes for CASRADYEQYF.

This sequence joins TRBV10-3 and TRBJ2-7; D is possibly TRBD1 (5 bases). CDR3 length: 14 amino acids. V was clipped by 2 bases and J by 2 bases, with 10 bases between them. The germline V gene has CDR1 ENHRY and CDR2 SYGVKD. CDR3 residues: CAISEVDSPYEQYF. The DNA for the CDR3 is TGTGCCATCAGTGAGGTAGACAGTCCCTACGAGCAGTACTTC.

The chain recombines TRBV7-8 with TRBJ2-7; TRBD2 matches at 8 bases. Germline loops: CDR1 SGHVS, CDR2 FQNEAQ. With V trimmed by 5 bases and J by 4 bases, 7 bases remained unmatched. The CDR3 sequence is 14 residues long. CDR3 DNA sequence: TGTGCCAGCAGCCCTACCCGGGGGGGTTACGAGCAGTACTTC. It codes for CASSPTRGGYEQYF. The full variable domain, rest sourced from reference TRBV7-8 and TRBJ2-7, is GAGVSQSPRYKVAKRGQDVALRCDPISGHVSLFWYQQALGQGPEFLTYFQNEAQLDKSGLPSDRFFAERPEGSVSTLKIQRTQQEDSAVYLCASSPTRGGYEQYFGPGTRLTVT.

This clonotype has a count of ten or more. The chain combines TRBV3-1 with TRBJ2-4; D may match TRBD1 or TRBD2 (5 bases each). The V end was cut by 2 bases, the J end by 12 bases, with 11 bases between. The germline gives CDR1 LGHDT, CDR2 YNNKEL (reference sequence). This CDR3 is 12 amino acids long. CDR3 residues: CASSQSRGRQYF. In nucleotides, the CDR3 is TGTGCCAGCAGCCAATCCCGGGGACGTCAGTACTTC.

V is TRBV7-9 and J is TRBJ1-6; D ambiguous. Trimming pared 5 bases from V and 7 bases from J, leaving 15 bases between. The V gene's germline CDR1 is SEHNR and CDR2 FQNEAQ (reference sequence). The CDR3 is 15 amino acids. In DNA form, the CDR3 reads TGTGCCAGCAGCACCTACCGGGCGCAGAATTCACCCCTCCACTTT. Protein sequence: CASSTYRAQNSPLHF.

The chain uses TRBV4-2 and TRBJ2-3; no reliable D call. The V end was cut by 3 bases, the J end by 4 bases, with 11 bases between. The CDR3 has 14 amino acids. The germline CDR1 and CDR2 sequences are LGHNA and YNFKEQ. The CDR3 region has the DNA TGTGCCAGCAGCCAGAATGACTTCCCAGATACGCAGTATTTT. Its translation is CASSQNDFPDTQYF.

This chain connects TRBV20-1 to TRBJ2-5; D is unclear. The ends were cut back, 3 bases at V and 5 bases at J, with 16 bases in the middle. CDR3 size: 14 residues. Germline V gives CDR1 DFQATT, CDR2 SNEGSKA (reference sequence). In DNA, the CDR3 is TGCAGTGCTAGGTCTGCCCCGATAGGGGAGACCCAGTACTTC. Translating gives CSARSAPIGETQYF.

This clonotype was seen at least ten times. The J gene is TRBJ1-5, the V gene TRBV2, with D tentatively TRBD1 (6 bases). Germline V gives CDR1 SNHLY, CDR2 FYNNEI. This CDR3 region has 15 residues. Trimming took 4 bases from V and 5 from J, leaving 15 bases between them. This CDR3 is CASSVKTGRDQPQHF. The CDR3 bases are TGTGCCAGCAGTGTTAAAACAGGGAGGGATCAGCCCCAGCATTTT.

This clonotype was seen a few times. V is TRBV9 and J is TRBJ2-2; 10 bases are a match to TRBD2. The CDR3 spans 17 residues. Trimming took 4 bases from V and 7 from J; bases not matched to a gene: 13. Per the germline V gene, CDR1 is SGDLS and CDR2 is YYNGEE. DNA of the CDR3: TGTGCCAGCAGCCGAAGTCCCGGGACTAGCGTGGACGGGGAGCTGTTTTTT. It yields the protein CASSRSPGTSVDGELFF. The entire variable domain, with the rest obtained from reference TRBV9 and TRBJ2-2, is as follows: DSGVTQTPKHLITATGQRVTLRCSPRSGDLSVYWYQQSLDQGLQFLIQYYNGEERAKGNILERFSAQQFPDLHSELNLSSLELGDSALYFCASSRSPGTSVDGELFFGEGSRLTVL.

The rearrangement joins TRBV11-3 to TRBJ2-5, with D perhaps assigned TRBD1 or TRBD2 (6 bases each). Germline V lookup: CDR1 SGHNT, CDR2 YENEEA. The CDR3 is 12 amino acids. V was clipped by 5 bases and J by 7 bases, with 11 bases between them. CDR3 amino acids: CASSKQGGTQYF. The CDR3 DNA reads as TGTGCCAGCAGCAAACAGGGAGGGACCCAGTACTTC. The full variable domain, completed using reference TRBV11-3 and TRBJ2-5, is EAGVVQSPRYKIIEKKQPVAFWCNPISGHNTLYWYLQNLGQGPELLIRYENEEAVDDSQLPKDRFSAERLKGVDSTLKIQPAELGDSAVYLCASSKQGGTQYFGPGTRLLVL.

The chain carries TRBV12-3 or TRBV12-4 and TRBJ2-3, with TRBD2 identical over 10 bases. V shed 2 bases, J shed 4 bases, and the junction held 3 bases outside the gene matches. The CDR3 runs to 15 residues. As DNA, the CDR3 is TGTGCCAGCAGTTTACTAGCGGGGGATGCAGATACGCAGTATTTT. It translates to CASSLLAGDADTQYF.

DNA for the CDR3: TGCGCCAGCAGTGAGAGGGAGTCCTATAATTCACCCCTCCACTTT. Encoded protein: CASSERESYNSPLHF. The chain carries TRBV10-2 and TRBJ1-6, with D unresolved. Trimming took off 2 bases at V and 1 base at J, with 6 bases between the two ends. Per germline, CDR1 WSHSY and CDR2 SAAADI. The length of the CDR3 is 15 residues.

In its sample, this clonotype was seen many times. This chain links TRBV12-3 or TRBV12-4 with TRBJ1-4; D is uncertain. V gave up 4 bases and J gave up 6 bases, with 3 bases separating them. CDR3 size: 11 residues. The CDR3 DNA reads as TGTGCCAGCAGTTCGGATGAAAAACTGTTTTTT. It specifies CASSSDEKLFF.

This clonotype was counted a few times. The chain joins TRBV30 to TRBJ2-3; D call uncertain. Deletions cut 3 bases from V and 3 bases from J, with 4 bases between. The germline CDR1 and CDR2 sequences are GTSNPN and SVGIG (reference sequence). CDR3 length: 11 residues. The DNA for the CDR3 is TGTGCCTGGAGAAAGACAGATACGCAGTATTTT. Its translation: CAWRKTDTQYF.

The V and J genes are TRBV27 and TRBJ1-1; D is perhaps TRBD1 (5 bases). The CDR3 covers 14 residues. V was pared by 2 bases and J by 1 base, with 8 bases between. In germline, CDR1 is MNHEY, CDR2 SMNVEV (reference sequence). CDR3 DNA sequence: TGTGCCAGCAGTTTAAAGGGGAGGAACACTGAAGCTTTCTTT. This gives the protein CASSLKGRNTEAFF.

The chain links TRBV7-6 to TRBJ1-1; D is unclear. The V gene lost 5 bases and the J gene lost 1 base, with 8 bases spanning the gap. CDR1 is SGHVS, CDR2 FNYEAQ, per germline. The CDR3 sequence is 13 residues long. The CDR3: CASSDGSNTEAFF. CDR3 coding DNA: TGTGCCAGCAGCGATGGGTCGAACACTGAAGCTTTCTTT.

This rearrangement joins TRBV7-9 to TRBJ1-3; D not resolved. CDR3 length: 15 residues. Per the germline V gene, CDR1 is SEHNR and CDR2 is FQNEAQ (reference sequence). Trimming left V 8 bases short and J 2 bases short, with 16 bases between. CDR3 residues: CASGSQLVTGNTIYF. CDR3 in DNA: TGTGCCAGCGGTTCACAGCTCGTCACTGGAAACACCATATATTTT.

This clonotype was observed a few times. The genes are TRBV7-9 and TRBJ2-3, with D possibly being TRBD2 (6 bases). The length of the CDR3 is 15 residues. V lost 10 bases, J lost 0 bases, and 17 bases lay in between. CDR1 and CDR2 from the germline V gene are SEHNR and FQNEAQ (reference sequence). CDR3 sequence reads: CATSPPGVSTDTQYF. For the CDR3, the DNA is TGTGCCACCTCTCCTCCGGGGGTCAGCACAGATACGCAGTATTTT.

In its sample, this clonotype was seen many times. The rearrangement joins TRBV6-1 to TRBJ2-3, with 11 bases identical to TRBD2. V dropped 6 bases and J dropped 9; count of bases not matched to a gene: 8. The CDR3 runs 14 residues. CDR1 is MNHNS and CDR2 is SASEGT in the germline V gene. The CDR3 DNA follows: TGTGCCAGCAGGGCAAGGGGGACTAGCGGAACGCAGTATTTT. It yields the protein CASRARGTSGTQYF.

This clonotype has just a few counts. CDR3 nucleotides: TGCGCCAGCAGCGACGGGACTAGCGTCAATACGCAGTATTTT. It is translated as CASSDGTSVNTQYF. V usage is TRBV10-1 and J usage is TRBJ2-3; 10 bases match TRBD2. Germline CDR1 WNHNN, CDR2 SYGVQD (reference sequence). Losses at the gene ends were 6 bases for V and 7 bases for J; bases not matched to a gene: 7. The CDR3 has 14 amino acids.

This clonotype was seen many times. The chain employs TRBV20-1 and TRBJ1-2; tentatively, D is TRBD1 (6 bases). The CDR3 contains 13 residues. Per germline, CDR1 DFQATT and CDR2 SNEGSKA (reference sequence). V lost 2 bases to trimming and J lost 3 bases, with 10 bases between them. The CDR3 protein is CSARLQGDYGYTF. The CDR3 nucleotides are TGCAGTGCTAGACTACAGGGAGACTATGGCTACACCTTC.

The V gene is TRBV7-9, the J gene TRBJ2-3; D gene uncertain. The V gene's germline CDR1 is SEHNR and CDR2 FQNEAQ (reference sequence). Trimming removed 4 bases from V and 3 bases from J, with 20 bases in between. CDR3 length: 17 amino acids. CDR3 amino acids: CASSYLNSVAGTDTQYF. The DNA for the CDR3 is TGTGCCAGCAGCTACCTTAATTCGGTGGCCGGAACAGATACGCAGTATTTT.

CDR3 DNA sequence: TGTGCCAGCAGCTTAGCGGGCTTCGCAGATACGCAGTATTTT. This gives the protein CASSLAGFADTQYF. The chain is built from TRBV7-9 and TRBJ2-3; no reliable D call. CDR1 and CDR2 from the germline V gene are SEHNR and FQNEAQ (reference sequence). The CDR3 is 14 residues long. With 0 bases removed from V and 4 bases from J, the gap between germline ends came to 8 bases.

This clonotype was seen a few times. The chain combines TRBV5-1 with TRBJ1-6; D is undetermined. Germline CDR1 SGHRS, CDR2 YFSETQ. CDR3 length: 16 amino acids. Trimming took 0 bases from V and 6 from J, leaving 13 bases between them. The CDR3 region is CASSLERGLTNSPLHF. DNA for the CDR3: TGCGCCAGCAGCTTGGAACGAGGACTCACTAATTCACCCCTCCACTTT.

This clonotype was observed a few times. J is TRBJ1-3 and V is TRBV6-5; TRBD1 might be the D (6 bases). The CDR3 is 14 residues long. The germline gives CDR1 MNHEY, CDR2 SVGAGI. V was pared by 8 bases and J by 8 bases, with 19 bases between. CDR3: CASRDIRLGDTIYF. The CDR3 DNA is TGTGCCAGCCGGGACATTAGGCTTGGGGACACCATATATTTT.